This is a list of T cell receptor beta chains from one sample in a study of cytomegalovirus exposure and HLA in healthy donors. Assay: immunoSEQ multiplex PCR; the TCRdb copy retains only in-frame clones and omits some. The table has more than 90,000 clones, less than 80% seen once. Source material: PBMCs. Receptors were obtained from a middle-aged man in good health and CMV-seronegative. Both conserved end residues are part of each CDR3. D genes are given only for firm matches. Some rows mark clone size as missing; the rest say once, few, many or name a class of expanded clone.

CDR3aa: CASSQEQGFYEQYF
d_gene: NA
abundance: NA
v_gene: TRBV4-3

CDR3aa: CASSFGDTFTDTQYF
d_gene: NA
abundance: NA
v_gene: TRBV5-1

CDR3aa: CAPRGPYEQYF
d_gene: NA
abundance: NA
v_gene: TRBV28

CDR3aa: CASSTEQGYYGYTF
d_gene: TRBD1
abundance: few
v_gene: TRBV7-9

CDR3aa: CASSYRQGGSTDTQYF
d_gene: TRBD1
abundance: NA
v_gene: TRBV6-5

CDR3aa: CAWSFQTSGDTDTQYF
d_gene: TRBD2
abundance: NA
v_gene: TRBV30

CDR3aa: CASLSGGGAQYF
d_gene: TRBD2
abundance: NA
v_gene: TRBV19

CDR3aa: CASSQESLFSGNTIYF
d_gene: NA
abundance: few
v_gene: TRBV14

CDR3aa: CASSPYRAIGPQHF
d_gene: NA
abundance: NA
v_gene: TRBV6-5

CDR3aa: CSVDRDSPNTEAFF
d_gene: TRBD1
abundance: NA
v_gene: TRBV29-1